This T cell receptor (beta chain) originates from a study of T cells expressing NK-cell markers. In the study overall: Sorted CD3+CD56-NKG2C+, CD3+CD56+NKG2C- and CD3+CD56+NKG2C+ T cells were the source of the TCR beta repertoires. HCMV seropositivity characterized seven of the eight sequenced donors, and seronegativity one. Study observations and caveats: In a few donors, these clonotypes also led the CD3+CD56-NKG2C+ fraction.

With UMIs, 5'RACE template switching was used to make TCR beta cDNA. One entry per CDR3 protein, without DNA, is what TCRdb gives after re-calling the 5' RACE reads. This table holds 400,000 to 450,000 distinct CDR3 sequences. The length of the CDR3 is 14 residues. CDR1 and CDR2 (germline): SGDLS, YYNGEE. As to this clonotype: The target antigen is unknown.

The rearrangement links TRBV9 to TRBJ2-1; TCRdb's D gene call, TRBD2, goes unchecked for lack of DNA. This TCR was recovered from a woman between 18 and 75 years old in good health. The sample was blood T cells: a sorted CD56 or NKG2C T cell subset, CD4+ or CD8+ T cells, or bulk PBMC T cells (not recorded which). CDR3 sequence reads: CASTGPPLYNEQFF.